One and the same sample provided the 11 T cell receptor beta chains below, sequenced in a study of shared clonotypes between healthy human individuals. Some clones are missing from TCRdb's copy, which holds only in-frame ones; the method was immunoSEQ multiplex PCR. The table shows 2 million to 2.5 million clones, with approximately 93% occurring only once. Sequencing used naive CD4+ T cells from PBMCs. Subset of the sample: CD45RA+ positively selected. The receptors originated from a man aged 18 to 30 in good health. Some clones in this sample may be carry-over from other donors' samples.

This sequence joins TRBV5-1 and TRBJ2-3; 8 positions match TRBD1. Germline V lookup: CDR1 SGHRS, CDR2 YFSETQ. V was clipped by 0 bases and J by 4 bases; unmatched bases: 7. This CDR3 comprises 16 residues. The CDR3 DNA is TGCGCCAGCAGCTTGGACTCAGGGGGCCCGGCAGATACGCAGTATTTT. Its translation is CASSLDSGGPADTQYF.

This clone has just one count. This chain connects TRBV30 to TRBJ2-7; 7 nucleotides line up with TRBD1. CDR3 length equals 11 residues. Germline V gene data show CDR1 as GTSNPN and CDR2 as SVGIG (reference sequence). J was trimmed by 8 bases and V by 1 base; bases with no gene match: 2. The CDR3 is CAWSETGQQYF. CDR3 nucleotide sequence: TGTGCCTGGAGTGAGACAGGGCAGCAGTACTTC. Using reference TRBV30 and TRBJ2-7 for the parts outside the CDR3, the full variable domain is SQTIHQWPATLVQPVGSPLSLECTVEGTSNPNLYWYRQAAGRGLQLLFYSVGIGQISSEVPQNLSASRPQDRQFILSSKKLLLSDSGFYLCAWSETGQQYFGPGTRLTVT.

The DNA of the CDR3 is TGTGCCAGCAGCTTGGCCCACGGCACTGAAGCTTTCTTT. As protein: CASSLAHGTEAFF. The chain recombines TRBV11-2 with TRBJ1-1, with D unclear. This CDR3 is built from 13 residues. Germline V gene sequence: CDR1 SGHAT, CDR2 FQNNGV. The V end was cut by 3 bases, the J end by 4 bases, with 9 bases between.

In the case of this clone: At one of its ends the junction is not consistent with the germline gene, which may arise from a read error. V gene TRBV29-1 combines with J gene TRBJ2-3, with TRBD1 identical over 9 bases. The CDR3 sequence is 10 residues long. The germline V gene encodes CDR1 SQVTM and CDR2 ANQGSEA. CDR3 nucleotide sequence: TGCAGCATTGACAGGGGGACGCAGTATTTT. This gives the protein CSIDRGTQYF.

Notes on this clone: This same CDR3 is encoded by further DNA sequences in the sample. The chain uses TRBV6-5 and TRBJ2-1; D is unclear. Trimming left V 7 bases short and J 6 bases short, with 10 bases between. Germline assignment: CDR1 MNHEY and CDR2 SVGAGI. This CDR3 region has 12 residues. The CDR3 reads CASTSSLNEQFF. CDR3 nucleotides: TGTGCCAGCACCTCCTCACTCAATGAGCAGTTCTTC.

The V and J genes are TRBV12-5 and TRBJ2-3; no definite D call. V was trimmed by 9 bases and J by 2 bases, leaving 9 bases between them. Germline-derived CDR1 and CDR2 are LGHNT and FRNRAP. This CDR3 contains 12 residues. The CDR3, as DNA: TGTGCTAGCGCGCTTGACACAGATACGCAGTATTTT. This codes for CASALDTDTQYF.

This clone occurred once. The V call is TRBV14, the J call TRBJ1-1; possibly TRBD1 for D (6 bases). Trimming removed 2 bases at V and 0 bases at J, with 10 bases between. CDR3 length equals 15 residues. Germline V gene lookup returns CDR1 SGHDN and CDR2 FVKESK. The CDR3 coding sequence is TGTGCCAGCAGCCAATCCGGACAGATGAACACTGAAGCTTTCTTT. Translation: CASSQSGQMNTEAFF.

The chain is built from TRBV27 and TRBJ1-1; no definite D call. Per the germline V gene, CDR1 is MNHEY and CDR2 is SMNVEV (reference sequence). The CDR3 runs to 13 residues. Trimming cost V 5 bases and J 7 bases, with 14 bases left between them. The CDR3, as DNA: TGTGCCAGCAGTCCGGTGGGTTACAGTGAAGCTTTCTTT. As protein: CASSPVGYSEAFF.

This chain uses TRBV19 with TRBJ1-1; D not resolved. Trimming removed 4 bases at V and 4 bases at J, with 7 bases between. Germline V gives CDR1 LNHDA, CDR2 SQIVND (reference sequence). The CDR3 contains 12 residues. Written as DNA, the CDR3 is TGTGCCAGTAGTAGACTGGGCACTGAAGCTTTCTTT. The encoded protein is CASSRLGTEAFF.

This sequence joins TRBV7-9 and TRBJ2-3, with D maybe TRBD1 (6 bases). The V end was cut by 4 bases, the J end by 3 bases, with 20 bases between. The CDR3 covers 17 residues. CDR1 and CDR2 from the germline V gene are SEHNR and FQNEAQ (reference sequence). CDR3 DNA: TGTGCCAGCAGCTCCTCGCAGGGGACCTTCGGTACAGATACGCAGTATTTT. This sequence encodes CASSSSQGTFGTDTQYF.

This clone was seen a single time. V gene TRBV6-5 combines with J gene TRBJ1-2, with TRBD1 identical over 8 bases. J was trimmed by 8 bases and V by 6 bases; bases with no gene match: 11. The CDR3 is 14 residues long. Germline V gene sequence: CDR1 MNHEY, CDR2 SVGAGI. CDR3 bases: TGTGCCAGCAGCCAGGACAGGGCGTTAGGCGGCTACACCTTC. Encoded protein: CASSQDRALGGYTF.